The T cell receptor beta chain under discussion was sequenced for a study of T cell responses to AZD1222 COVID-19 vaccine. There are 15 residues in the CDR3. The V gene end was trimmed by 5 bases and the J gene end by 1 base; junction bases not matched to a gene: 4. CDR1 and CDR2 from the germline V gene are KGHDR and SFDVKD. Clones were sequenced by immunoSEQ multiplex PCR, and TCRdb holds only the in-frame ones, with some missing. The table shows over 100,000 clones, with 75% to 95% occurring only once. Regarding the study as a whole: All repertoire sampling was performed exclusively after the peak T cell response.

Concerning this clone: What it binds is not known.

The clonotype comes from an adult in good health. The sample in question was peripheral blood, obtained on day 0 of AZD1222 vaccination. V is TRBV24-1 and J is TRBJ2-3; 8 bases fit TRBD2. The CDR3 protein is CATSGPGLGTDTQYF. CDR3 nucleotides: TGTGCCACCAGTGGTCCGGGACTAGGCACAGATACGCAGTATTTT.